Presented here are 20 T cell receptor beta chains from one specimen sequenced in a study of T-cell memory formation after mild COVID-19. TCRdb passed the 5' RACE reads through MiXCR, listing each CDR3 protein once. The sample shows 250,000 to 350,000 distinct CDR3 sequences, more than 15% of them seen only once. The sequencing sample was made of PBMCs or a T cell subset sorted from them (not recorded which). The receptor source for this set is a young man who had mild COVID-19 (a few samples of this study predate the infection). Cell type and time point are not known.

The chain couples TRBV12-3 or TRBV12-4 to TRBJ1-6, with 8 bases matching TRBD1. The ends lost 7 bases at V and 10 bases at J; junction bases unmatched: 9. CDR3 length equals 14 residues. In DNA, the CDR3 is TGTGCCAGCATTGACACAGGGGGAGGCTCACCCCTCCACTTT. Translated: CASIDTGGGSPLHF.

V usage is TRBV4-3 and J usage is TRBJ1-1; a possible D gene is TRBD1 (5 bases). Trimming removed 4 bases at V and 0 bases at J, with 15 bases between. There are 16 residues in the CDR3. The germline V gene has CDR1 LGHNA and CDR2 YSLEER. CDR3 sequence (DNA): TGCGCCAGCAGCCTCCTGAGCTCAGGGTTGAACACTGAAGCTTTCTTT. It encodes CASSLLSSGLNTEAFF.

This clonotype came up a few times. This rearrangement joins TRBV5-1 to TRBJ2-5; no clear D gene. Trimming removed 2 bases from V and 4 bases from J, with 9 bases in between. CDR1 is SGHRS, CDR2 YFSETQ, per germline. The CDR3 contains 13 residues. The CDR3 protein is CASSLTPLETQYF. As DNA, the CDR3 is TGCGCCAGCAGCTTAACGCCGTTAGAGACCCAGTACTTC.

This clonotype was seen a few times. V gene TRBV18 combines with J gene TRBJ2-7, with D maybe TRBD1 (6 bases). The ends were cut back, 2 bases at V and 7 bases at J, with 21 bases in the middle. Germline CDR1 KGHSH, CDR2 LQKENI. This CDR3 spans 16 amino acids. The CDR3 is CASSPSEARGAREQYV. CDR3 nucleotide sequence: TGTGCCAGCTCACCAAGTGAGGCCAGGGGAGCAAGGGAGCAGTACGTC.

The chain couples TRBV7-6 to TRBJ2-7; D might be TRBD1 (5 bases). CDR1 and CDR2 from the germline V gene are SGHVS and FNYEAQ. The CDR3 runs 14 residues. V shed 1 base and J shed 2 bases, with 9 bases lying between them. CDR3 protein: CASSLGEQAYEQYF. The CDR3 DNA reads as TGTGCCAGCAGCTTAGGGGAACAGGCCTACGAGCAGTACTTC. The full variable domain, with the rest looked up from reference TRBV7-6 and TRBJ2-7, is GAGVSQSPRYKVTKRGQDVALRCDPISGHVSLYWYRQALGQGPEFLTYFNYEAQQDKSGLPNDRFSAERPEGSISTLTIQRTEQRDSAMYRCASSLGEQAYEQYFGPGTRLTVT.

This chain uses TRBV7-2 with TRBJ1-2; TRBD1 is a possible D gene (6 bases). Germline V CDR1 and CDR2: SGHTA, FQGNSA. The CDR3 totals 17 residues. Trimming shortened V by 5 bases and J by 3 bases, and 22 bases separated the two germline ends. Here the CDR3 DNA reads TGTGCCAGCAGCACCCCGGGGCGGAGGGGGTTCCACTATGGCTACACCTTC. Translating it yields CASSTPGRRGFHYGYTF.

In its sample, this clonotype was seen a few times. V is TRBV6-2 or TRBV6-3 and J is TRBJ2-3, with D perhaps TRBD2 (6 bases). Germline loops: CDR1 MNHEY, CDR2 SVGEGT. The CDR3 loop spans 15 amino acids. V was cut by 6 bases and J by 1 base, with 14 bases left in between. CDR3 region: CASRDLSGGTDTQYF. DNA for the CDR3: TGTGCCAGCAGGGATTTATCGGGGGGCACAGATACGCAGTATTTT.

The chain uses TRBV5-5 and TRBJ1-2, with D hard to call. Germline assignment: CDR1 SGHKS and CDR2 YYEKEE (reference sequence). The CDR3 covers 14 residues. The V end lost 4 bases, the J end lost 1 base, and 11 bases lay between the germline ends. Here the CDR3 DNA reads TGTGCCAGCAGCGTGGACGGTGATAACTATGGCTACACCTTC. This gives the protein CASSVDGDNYGYTF.

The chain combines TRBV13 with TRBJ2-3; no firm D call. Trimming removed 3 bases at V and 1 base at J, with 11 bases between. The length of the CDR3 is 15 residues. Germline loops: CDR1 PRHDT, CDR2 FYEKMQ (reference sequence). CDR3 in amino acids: CASSLILPGTDTQYF. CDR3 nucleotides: TGTGCCAGCAGCTTGATACTACCGGGCACAGATACGCAGTATTTT. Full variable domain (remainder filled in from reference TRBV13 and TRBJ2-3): AAGVIQSPRHLIKEKRETATLKCYPIPRHDTVYWYQQGPGQDPQFLISFYEKMQSDKGSIPDRFSAQQFSDYHSELNMSSLELGDSALYFCASSLILPGTDTQYFGPGTRLTVL.

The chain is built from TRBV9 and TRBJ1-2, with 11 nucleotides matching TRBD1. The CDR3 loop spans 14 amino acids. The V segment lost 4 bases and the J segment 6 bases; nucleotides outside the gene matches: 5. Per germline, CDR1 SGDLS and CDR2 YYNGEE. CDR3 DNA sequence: TGTGCCAGCAGCATTGGACAGGGGGCTGATGGCTACACCTTC. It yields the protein CASSIGQGADGYTF. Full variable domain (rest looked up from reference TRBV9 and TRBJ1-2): DSGVTQTPKHLITATGQRVTLRCSPRSGDLSVYWYQQSLDQGLQFLIQYYNGEERAKGNILERFSAQQFPDLHSELNLSSLELGDSALYFCASSIGQGADGYTFGSGTRLTVV.

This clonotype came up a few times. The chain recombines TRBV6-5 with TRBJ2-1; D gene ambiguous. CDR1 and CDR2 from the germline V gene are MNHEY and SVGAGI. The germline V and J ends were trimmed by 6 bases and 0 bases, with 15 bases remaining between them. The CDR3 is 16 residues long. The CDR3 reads CASSHRWASSYNEQFF. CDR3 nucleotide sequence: TGTGCCAGCAGCCACCGTTGGGCAAGCTCCTACAATGAGCAGTTCTTC.

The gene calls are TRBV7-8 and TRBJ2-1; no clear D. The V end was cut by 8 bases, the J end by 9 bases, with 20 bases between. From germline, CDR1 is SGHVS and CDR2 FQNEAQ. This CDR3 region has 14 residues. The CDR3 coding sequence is TGTGCCAGCTCCACGAGGTTGTCCCTGGGTGAGCAGTTCTTC. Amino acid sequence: CASSTRLSLGEQFF.

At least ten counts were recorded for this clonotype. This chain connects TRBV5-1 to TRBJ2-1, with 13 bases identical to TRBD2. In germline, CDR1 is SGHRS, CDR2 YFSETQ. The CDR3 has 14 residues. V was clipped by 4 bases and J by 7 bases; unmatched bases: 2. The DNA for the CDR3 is TGCGCCAGCAGCGAACTAGCGGGGGGGAATGAGCAGTTCTTC. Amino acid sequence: CASSELAGGNEQFF.

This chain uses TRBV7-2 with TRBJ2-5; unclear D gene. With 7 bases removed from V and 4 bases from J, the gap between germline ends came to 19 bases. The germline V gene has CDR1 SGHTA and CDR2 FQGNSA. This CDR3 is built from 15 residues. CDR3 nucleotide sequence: TGTGCCAGCAACTTCGGGCCCGGGCTACTAGAGACCCAGTACTTC. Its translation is CASNFGPGLLETQYF.

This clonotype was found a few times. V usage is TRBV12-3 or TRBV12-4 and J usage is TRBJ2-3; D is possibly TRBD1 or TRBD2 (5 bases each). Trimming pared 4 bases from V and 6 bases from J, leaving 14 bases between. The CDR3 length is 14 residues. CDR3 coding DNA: TGTGCCAGCAGTTGGGGCAGGGTAGCGGATACGCAGTATTTT. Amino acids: CASSWGRVADTQYF.

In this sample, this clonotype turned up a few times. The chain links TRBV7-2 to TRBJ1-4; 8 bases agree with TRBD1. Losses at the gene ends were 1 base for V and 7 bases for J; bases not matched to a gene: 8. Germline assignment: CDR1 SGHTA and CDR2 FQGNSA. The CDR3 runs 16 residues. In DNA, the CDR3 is TGTGCCAGCAGCTTAGGGGCAGGGGGCTTCGGTGAAAAACTGTTTTTT. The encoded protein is CASSLGAGGFGEKLFF.

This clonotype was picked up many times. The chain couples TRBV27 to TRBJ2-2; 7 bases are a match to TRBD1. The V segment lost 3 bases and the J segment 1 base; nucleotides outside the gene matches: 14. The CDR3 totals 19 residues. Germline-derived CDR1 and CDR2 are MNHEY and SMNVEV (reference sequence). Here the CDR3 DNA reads TGTGCCAGCAGTTTCCGTCGGACAGGAAGGGCAGGGAACACCGGGGAGCTGTTTTTT. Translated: CASSFRRTGRAGNTGELFF.

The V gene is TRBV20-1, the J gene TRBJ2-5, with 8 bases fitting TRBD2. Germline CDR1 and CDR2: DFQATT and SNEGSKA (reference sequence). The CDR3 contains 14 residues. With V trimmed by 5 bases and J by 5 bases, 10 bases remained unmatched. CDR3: CSAPPSGGRETQYF. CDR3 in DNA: TGCAGTGCTCCGCCCAGCGGGGGCAGGGAGACCCAGTACTTC.

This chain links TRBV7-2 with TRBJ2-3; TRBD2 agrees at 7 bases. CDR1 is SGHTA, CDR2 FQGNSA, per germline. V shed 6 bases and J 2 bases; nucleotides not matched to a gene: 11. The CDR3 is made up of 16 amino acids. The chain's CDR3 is CASSHTYRGDTDTQYF. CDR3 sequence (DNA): TGTGCCAGCAGTCATACGTACCGGGGGGACACAGATACGCAGTATTTT.

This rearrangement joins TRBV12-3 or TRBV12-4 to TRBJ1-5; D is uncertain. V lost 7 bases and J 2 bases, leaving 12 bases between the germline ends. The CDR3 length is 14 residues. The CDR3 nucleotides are TGTGCCAGCACTCTGTCTTTGGGCAATCAGCCCCAGCATTTT. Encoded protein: CASTLSLGNQPQHF.